The 15 T cell receptor beta chains below come from one sample, sequenced in a study of a mutant IDH1 vaccine in newly diagnosed glioma. These receptors have no identified antigens. Time point of the sample: week 23, last vaccination. With topical imiquimod, each dose of the vaccine consisted of 300 ug of mutant IDH1 20-mer peptide. TCRdb keeps only in-frame clones here, not all; method: immunoSEQ multiplex PCR. The profile shows 50,000 to 60,000 clones, roughly 80% of them singletons. This sample comprised PBMCs, obtained from a glioma patient whose treatment included an IDH1 peptide vaccine. These receptor sequences come from a man aged 40-49 years with glioma.

This clone was recorded once. This sequence joins TRBV13 and TRBJ1-1; maybe TRBD1 (6 bases). This CDR3 is 16 amino acids long. V lost 3 bases to trimming and J lost 4 bases, with 18 bases between them. Germline V gene data show CDR1 as PRHDT and CDR2 as FYEKMQ (reference sequence). In nucleotides, the CDR3 is TGTGCCAGCAGCTTGTGGGGGGGCGCGGGTGGCACTGAAGCTTTCTTT. It yields the protein CASSLWGGAGGTEAFF.

This chain uses TRBV5-1 with TRBJ2-7, with 9 positions matching TRBD1. V shed 8 bases, J shed 5 bases, and the junction held 8 bases outside the gene matches. CDR3 length: 13 amino acids. The V gene's germline CDR1 is SGHRS and CDR2 YFSETQ. The CDR3 DNA follows: TGCGCCAGTCAGCCGGGACAGGGCCACGAGCAGTACTTC. Translation gives CASQPGQGHEQYF.

This chain uses TRBV10-1 with TRBJ2-6, with D hard to call. The CDR3 sequence is 18 residues long. Germline CDR1 WNHNN, CDR2 SYGVQD (reference sequence). V was shortened by 4 bases and J by 5 bases, with 21 bases between the two germline ends. For the CDR3, the DNA is TGCGCCAGCAGTGTGACTCTAAGATCACAAAGTCGGGCCAACGTCCTGACTTTC. Translated, it gives CASSVTLRSQSRANVLTF.

V gene TRBV6-5 combines with J gene TRBJ1-6; 11 bases line up with TRBD1. Germline CDR1 reads MNHEY; CDR2 reads SVGAGI. CDR3 length equals 14 residues. Trimming removed 8 bases from V and 10 bases from J; junction bases left unmatched: 7. The CDR3 bases are TGTGCCAGCGGGAAGGACAGGGGGCGGTCACCCCTCCACTTT. This translates into CASGKDRGRSPLHF.

The chain couples TRBV29-1 to TRBJ2-7; tentatively, D is TRBD1 (5 bases). The V gene's germline CDR1 is SQVTM and CDR2 ANQGSEA. Trimming cost V 5 bases and J 9 bases, with 20 bases left between them. This CDR3 is 13 amino acids long. Here the CDR3 reads CSVQRSSGKWQYF. The CDR3 nucleotides read TGCAGCGTTCAAAGGTCCTCAGGGAAGTGGCAGTACTTC.

J is TRBJ1-1 and V is TRBV6-5, with D unresolved. The CDR3 extends over 13 amino acids. Deletions cut 0 bases from V and 3 bases from J, with 5 bases between. CDR1 and CDR2 (germline): MNHEY, SVGAGI. CDR3 DNA: TGTGCCAGCAGTTACTCAGGGTACACTGAAGCTTTCTTT. Residues: CASSYSGYTEAFF.

The chain employs TRBV6-5 and TRBJ1-2, with D unclear. Germline CDR1 reads MNHEY; CDR2 reads SVGAGI. The CDR3 covers 13 residues. V gave up 3 bases and J gave up 4 bases, with 9 bases separating them. DNA of the CDR3: TGTGCCAGCAGTTATTCACGGCTCTATGGCTACACCTTC. Encoded protein: CASSYSRLYGYTF.

The chain joins TRBV7-9 to TRBJ1-4; possibly TRBD1 for D (5 bases). In germline, CDR1 is SEHNR, CDR2 FQNEAQ (reference sequence). The V gene lost 10 bases and the J gene lost 0 bases, with 12 bases spanning the gap. The CDR3 has 14 amino acids. CDR3 sequence: CATLRGATNEKLFF. The CDR3 DNA sequence: TGTGCCACCTTAAGGGGCGCAACTAATGAAAAACTGTTTTTT. Complete variable domain (other parts from reference TRBV7-9 and TRBJ1-4): DTGVSQNPRHKITKRGQNVTFRCDPISEHNRLYWYRQTLGQGPEFLTYFQNEAQLEKSRLLSDRFSAERPKGSFSTLEIQRTEQGDSAMYLCATLRGATNEKLFFGSGTQLSVL.

The J gene is TRBJ1-1, the V gene TRBV7-9; D uncertain. Germline loops: CDR1 SEHNR, CDR2 FQNEAQ (reference sequence). This CDR3 has 12 residues. Trimming left V 2 bases short and J 6 bases short, with 7 bases between. The CDR3 DNA reads as TGTGCCAGCAGCTTATGGGGAGCTGAAGCTTTCTTT. Translating it yields CASSLWGAEAFF.

The CDR3 region has the DNA TGTGCCAGCTCCGGGACAGGGGATGAAAAACTGTTTTTT. Translating it yields CASSGTGDEKLFF. The chain links TRBV18 to TRBJ1-4; TRBD1 agrees at 10 bases. There are 13 residues in the CDR3. With V trimmed by 6 bases and J by 6 bases, 1 base remained unmatched. Germline V gene lookup returns CDR1 KGHSH and CDR2 LQKENI.

The chain has TRBV6-5 and TRBJ2-7, with TRBD1 matching over 7 bases. The CDR3 loop spans 15 amino acids. The germline CDR1 and CDR2 sequences are MNHEY and SVGAGI. V was pared by 0 bases and J by 6 bases, with 8 bases of the junction left unmatched. DNA for the CDR3: TGTGCCAGCAGTTACTCGGACAGGTCGGTATCCGAGCAGTACTTC. It yields the protein CASSYSDRSVSEQYF.

The chain is built from TRBV6-5 and TRBJ1-1; no clear D gene. From germline, CDR1 is MNHEY and CDR2 SVGAGI. The CDR3 length is 15 residues. V was cut by 0 bases and J by 1 base, with 9 bases left in between. DNA of the CDR3: TGTGCCAGCAGTTACTCTCTACCGTCGAACACTGAAGCTTTCTTT. Amino acid sequence: CASSYSLPSNTEAFF.

This chain connects TRBV5-6 to TRBJ2-5, with D possibly matching TRBD1 (6 bases). CDR1 and CDR2 from the germline V gene are SGHDT and YYEEEE. Trimming left V 1 base short and J 5 bases short, with 15 bases between. The CDR3 has 15 amino acids. The CDR3 sequence is CASSLRQGLVETQYF. The CDR3 bases are TGTGCCAGCAGCTTGCGGCAGGGGCTGGTCGAGACCCAGTACTTC.

CDR3 sequence: CASSFYRVDSPLHF. CDR3 DNA sequence: TGTGCCAGCAGTTTTTACAGGGTGGATTCACCCCTCCACTTT. V and J are TRBV27 and TRBJ1-6; D might be TRBD1 (6 bases). The germline V gene encodes CDR1 MNHEY and CDR2 SMNVEV (reference sequence). Trimming cost V 3 bases and J 8 bases, with 11 bases left between them. CDR3 length: 14 residues.

The chain carries TRBV19 and TRBJ2-2, with D hard to call. With 6 bases removed from V and 3 bases from J, the gap between germline ends came to 8 bases. CDR3 length equals 13 residues. Germline CDR1 reads LNHDA; CDR2 reads SQIVND (reference sequence). The CDR3: CASRMKDTGELFF. In nucleotides, the CDR3 is TGTGCCAGTAGAATGAAAGACACCGGGGAGCTGTTTTTT.